The clone carrying this T cell receptor (beta chain) was counted a few times. Original processing notes: Estimates of nucleated cell counts were drawn from the amplification of reference gene primers. Here immunoSEQ multiplex PCR was the method, and the copy in TCRdb shows in-frame clones only, minus some. For V, J and clone size, that table is used; D and trimming come from the DNA. The sample yields around 74,000 clones, around nine tenths seen once. The sample originates from a study of blood T cell repertoires in COVID-19. In the study overall: The study drew acute and convalescent COVID-19 samples from the United States, Italy and Spain. T cells, B-cell-depleted T cells, or PBMCs provided the cDNA or gDNA that served as material.

This TCR was recovered from a woman older than 75 with active or convalescent COVID-19. Sequencing input: peripheral blood.

CDR3: CASSYRPEGGTEAFF. The CDR3 coding sequence is TGTGCCAGCAGTTACCGCCCCGAGGGAGGCACTGAAGCTTTCTTT. This chain links TRBV6-6 with TRBJ1-1; D remains unclear. With 2 bases removed from V and 4 bases from J, the gap between germline ends came to 14 bases. The CDR3 runs to 15 residues. Germline V gives CDR1 MNHNY, CDR2 SVGAGI (reference sequence).